The 3 T cell receptor beta chains below come from one sample, sequenced in a study of Tregs in tolerant kidney transplant recipients (dated 2019 in TCRdb). The time point label here, explained by the study, means: blood sample drawn before combined kidney and bone marrow transplant. Libraries were built with the immunoSEQ multiplex PCR assay. In TCRdb, the immuneACCESS table is reduced to in-frame sequences with V and J assigned. These tables do not hold every clone; where another copy was compared, an unresolved V gene accounts for under half, and the others remain unexplained. Counted in this sample were tens of thousands of clones; about 89% of them appeared once. Of the sample, nearly 0.4% falls within the top ten clones. The sequencing here drew on CD4+ T cells from blood, taken before the transplant. The receptors were sampled from a human donor who received a combined kidney and bone marrow transplant.

This rearrangement joins TRBV19 to TRBJ2-7, with 8 nucleotides matching TRBD1. This CDR3 comprises 14 residues. Germline V CDR1 and CDR2: LNHDA, SQIVND (reference sequence). V was pared by 4 bases and J by 3 bases, with 5 bases of the junction left unmatched. The CDR3 DNA sequence: TGTGCCAGTAGTACTGGACAGGGAATCTACGAGCAGTACTTC. Translation: CASSTGQGIYEQYF. Full variable domain (remainder filled in from reference TRBV19 and TRBJ2-7): DGGITQSPKYLFRKEGQNVTLSCEQNLNHDAMYWYRQDPGQGLRLIYYSQIVNDFQKGDIAEGYSVSREKKESFPLTVTSAQKNPTAFYLCASSTGQGIYEQYFGPGTRLTVT.

The chain recombines TRBV2 with TRBJ2-2, with 7 nucleotides matching TRBD1. Losses at the gene ends were 4 bases for V and 0 bases for J; bases not matched to a gene: 2. This CDR3 contains 15 residues. Germline CDR1 SNHLY, CDR2 FYNNEI. The CDR3 sequence: CASSVGTANTGELFF. DNA of the CDR3: TGTGCCAGCAGTGTAGGGACAGCGAACACCGGGGAGCTGTTTTTT. The whole variable domain, remainder taken from reference TRBV2 and TRBJ2-2, is EPEVTQTPSHQVTQMGQEVILRCVPISNHLYFYWYRQILGQKVEFLVSFYNNEISEKSEIFDDQFSVERPDGSNFTLKIRSTKLEDSAMYFCASSVGTANTGELFFGEGSRLTVL.

The chain uses TRBV2 and TRBJ1-5, with TRBD1 as a possible D gene (6 bases). V was pared by 4 bases and J by 8 bases, with 18 bases between. The CDR3 has 15 residues. Germline values: CDR1 SNHLY, CDR2 FYNNEI. The CDR3 here is CASSAVQGPGEPQHF. DNA for the CDR3: TGTGCCAGCAGTGCGGTACAGGGCCCAGGGGAGCCCCAGCATTTT.